These 7 T cell receptor beta chains share one sample of origin, sequenced in a study of cytomegalovirus exposure and HLA in healthy donors. PCR amplification relied on 60 Vbeta primers (plus 13 Jbeta primers). Sequencing used immunoSEQ multiplex PCR; TCRdb keeps in-frame clones, though not all of them. This sample has some 250,000 clones, with 75% to 85% found just once. Sequencing input: PBMCs. The receptors shown here come from a woman aged 60 to 75 in good health and CMV-seropositive.

This clone was observed a single time. At one end, the junction sequence differs from germline, possibly due to a read error. The gene calls are TRBV7-9 and TRBJ2-2; tentatively, D is TRBD1 (6 bases). CDR1 is SEHNR and CDR2 is FQNEAQ in the germline V gene (reference sequence). This CDR3 has 15 amino acids. The CDR3 DNA follows: TGTTCCAGCAGGTCTCACAGGGATGAATTCGGGGAGCTGTTTTTT. Protein: CSSRSHRDEFGELFF.

This clone is a singleton in its sample. The chain has TRBV6-1 and TRBJ1-3; D ambiguous. Trimming took 5 bases from V and 0 from J, leaving 5 bases between them. CDR1 MNHNS and CDR2 SASEGT come from the germline V gene. The CDR3 spans 13 residues. The CDR3: CASSSVSGNTIYF. CDR3 bases: TGTGCCAGCAGTTCGGTCTCTGGAAACACCATATATTTT.

This clone was counted between two and nine times. V is TRBV5-1 and J is TRBJ1-4, with unresolved D. CDR1 is SGHRS, CDR2 YFSETQ, per germline. V lost 5 bases, J lost 2 bases, and 16 bases lay in between. The CDR3 is 16 residues long. CDR3 DNA sequence: TGCGCCAGCAGTCTGGGTCATTCGGGGACTAATGAAAAACTGTTTTTT. This encodes CASSLGHSGTNEKLFF.

The chain has TRBV7-9 and TRBJ1-3; a weak D match, TRBD1 (5 bases). The germline CDR1 and CDR2 sequences are SEHNR and FQNEAQ (reference sequence). The CDR3 totals 14 residues. Between the trimmed V and J ends, which lost 0 bases and 5 bases, there was a span of 8 bases. The chain's CDR3 is CASSLAAGRNTIYF. Written as DNA, the CDR3 is TGTGCCAGCAGCTTAGCAGCAGGGCGAAACACCATATATTTT.

The V call is TRBV5-4, the J call TRBJ2-7; D perhaps matches TRBD2 (7 bases). CDR3 length equals 15 residues. CDR1 is SGHNT, CDR2 YYREEE, per germline (reference sequence). V dropped 1 base and J dropped 1 base, with 12 bases sitting between them. In DNA form, the CDR3 reads TGTGCCAGCAGCTTGACAGGGAGGGGGTCCTACGAGCAGTACTTC. Encoded protein: CASSLTGRGSYEQYF.

V usage is TRBV27 and J usage is TRBJ2-1; 8 bases are shared with TRBD1. V dropped 3 bases and J dropped 6; count of bases not matched to a gene: 22. This CDR3 has 20 amino acids. Germline V gene sequence: CDR1 MNHEY, CDR2 SMNVEV (reference sequence). The CDR3, as DNA: TGTGCCAGCAGTTTTCAAACTTTCCTCAGGGGGCGAGGCCGGGCCAATGAGCAGTTCTTC. Amino acid sequence: CASSFQTFLRGRGRANEQFF.

The chain is built from TRBV11-1 and TRBJ2-2; the match to TRBD2 covers 10 bases. The CDR3 runs to 16 residues. The germline V gene has CDR1 SGHAT and CDR2 FQDESV (reference sequence). V lost 6 bases to trimming and J lost 2 bases; unmatched junction nucleotides: 6. The DNA of the CDR3 is TGTGCCAGCAGTCCTAGCGGGAGTATTAACACCGGGGAGCTGTTTTTT. This codes for CASSPSGSINTGELFF.